These 17 T cell receptor beta chains originate from one sample sequenced in a study of spatial heterogeneity in lung cancer. TCRdb reprocessed the 5' RACE reads via MiXCR and lists one record per CDR3 protein. Of 40,000 to 45,000 distinct CDR3 sequences in the sample, around 15% were seen once. Described time point: sample taken at primary tumor resection. Unsorted whole RNA from tumor, nontumor lung or frozen PBMC underwent sequencing. The material sequenced was PBMCs, taken at surgery. The receptors stem from a male donor with early-stage non-small cell lung cancer.

The chain recombines TRBV28 with TRBJ2-3; 12 bases are a match to TRBD2. The V and J ends lost 2 bases and 0 bases, in that order; junction bases with no gene match: 9. CDR1 and CDR2 from the germline V gene are MDHEN and SYDVKM. The CDR3 has 19 residues. The CDR3 here is CASSLLLAGGYISTDTQYF. The CDR3 nucleotides are TGTGCCAGCAGTTTACTACTAGCGGGAGGTTATATTAGCACAGATACGCAGTATTTT.

The gene calls are TRBV20-1 and TRBJ1-1; no clear D. The V and J ends lost 5 bases and 0 bases respectively, with 10 bases between them. Germline V lookup: CDR1 DFQATT, CDR2 SNEGSKA (reference sequence). The CDR3 is made up of 13 amino acids. CDR3 sequence reads: CSASRDLNTEAFF. The CDR3, as DNA: TGCAGTGCTTCCCGGGATTTGAACACTGAAGCTTTCTTT.

This clonotype was seen at least ten times. This chain joins TRBV28 and TRBJ2-5; 7 bases agree with TRBD2. Trimming took 5 bases from V and 4 from J; bases not matched to a gene: 7. Per the germline V gene, CDR1 is MDHEN and CDR2 is SYDVKM. This CDR3 comprises 14 residues. The CDR3 sequence: CASSVAGRIETQYF. As DNA, the CDR3 is TGTGCCAGCAGTGTAGCGGGCCGGATAGAGACCCAGTACTTC.

This clonotype was observed a handful of times. This chain joins TRBV29-1 and TRBJ1-2, with 7 bases that match TRBD1. Germline CDR1 is SQVTM and CDR2 is ANQGSEA. There are 13 residues in the CDR3. J gave up 6 bases and V 6 bases, and 10 bases lay outside the gene matches. Here the CDR3 DNA reads TGCAGCGTATCACCGGGGACAGCGGATGGCTACACCTTC. Amino acid sequence: CSVSPGTADGYTF.

Only a few counts were recorded for this clonotype. CDR3 loop: CASSLSRTGGTEAFF. Written as DNA, the CDR3 is TGTGCCAGCAGTTTATCCCGGACAGGTGGCACTGAAGCTTTCTTT. This rearrangement joins TRBV28 to TRBJ1-1; 7 bases fit TRBD1. The CDR3 spans 15 residues. Germline V gives CDR1 MDHEN, CDR2 SYDVKM. J was trimmed by 4 bases and V by 1 base; bases with no gene match: 6.

There are a few counts of this clonotype. The V gene is TRBV29-1, the J gene TRBJ2-1, with 10 bases that match TRBD2. Germline CDR1 SQVTM, CDR2 ANQGSEA. The junction had 17 bases not matched to a gene; V was cut back by 6 bases and J by 0 bases. This CDR3 comprises 19 residues. The CDR3 loop reads CSVRGGLAGVRGSYNEQFF. The CDR3 DNA reads TGCAGCGTCCGGGGGGGGCTAGCGGGAGTCCGCGGCTCCTACAATGAGCAGTTCTTC.

At least ten counts were recorded for this clonotype. The J gene is TRBJ2-7, the V gene TRBV20-1; 10 nucleotides line up with TRBD1. The junction had 5 bases not matched to a gene; V was cut back by 4 bases and J by 5 bases. The CDR3 loop spans 13 amino acids. The germline CDR1 and CDR2 sequences are DFQATT and SNEGSKA (reference sequence). CDR3 DNA: TGCAGTGCTAAAGGGACAGGGGTCCACGAGCAGTACTTC. Translating it yields CSAKGTGVHEQYF.

This clonotype occurred many times. The V gene is TRBV28, the J gene TRBJ1-2; D might be TRBD1 (6 bases). Germline V gives CDR1 MDHEN, CDR2 SYDVKM. Trimming removed 7 bases at V and 8 bases at J, with 20 bases between. There are 14 residues in the CDR3. The CDR3 DNA reads as TGTGCCAGCACAACCGGACAGAACGTCCCGGGCTACACCTTC. Protein sequence: CASTTGQNVPGYTF.

V is TRBV20-1 and J is TRBJ2-6, with a possible D match to TRBD1 (6 bases). Trimming stripped 6 bases from V and 0 bases from J, with 18 bases between. Germline assignment: CDR1 DFQATT and CDR2 SNEGSKA (reference sequence). There are 17 residues in the CDR3. The CDR3 DNA reads TGCAGTGCCACAAAGGACAGCCTTCCCTCTGGGGCCAACGTCCTGACTTTC. Translation gives CSATKDSLPSGANVLTF.

This clonotype was counted between two and nine times. This rearrangement joins TRBV29-1 to TRBJ1-4; TRBD1 matches 8 bases. After removal of 3 bases from V and 5 bases from J, the junction contained 2 bases not matched to a gene. Germline V lookup: CDR1 SQVTM, CDR2 ANQGSEA. This CDR3 comprises 13 residues. The CDR3: CSVDQGANEKLFF. The DNA of the CDR3 is TGCAGCGTTGACCAGGGGGCAAATGAAAAACTGTTTTTT.

The table lists this clonotype with a few counts. The chain links TRBV28 to TRBJ2-7; 16 bases are shared with TRBD2. Trimming took 5 bases from V and 1 from J; bases not matched to a gene: 5. The CDR3 extends over 17 amino acids. CDR1 and CDR2 (germline): MDHEN, SYDVKM. The CDR3 spells CASSPGLAGGPSYEQYF. The CDR3 bases are TGTGCCAGCAGTCCGGGACTAGCGGGAGGGCCGTCCTACGAGCAGTACTTC.

V is TRBV29-1 and J is TRBJ1-1; 8 bases are a match to TRBD1. The J segment lost 1 base and the V segment lost 7 bases, leaving 2 bases of the junction unmatched. The CDR3 has 12 residues. The V gene's germline CDR1 is SQVTM and CDR2 ANQGSEA. This CDR3 is CSGGTGNTEAFF. The CDR3, as DNA: TGCAGCGGGGGGACAGGGAACACTGAAGCTTTCTTT.

This clonotype was seen only a few times. The chain couples TRBV7-9 to TRBJ1-1; D call uncertain. Per germline, CDR1 SEHNR and CDR2 FQNEAQ (reference sequence). This CDR3 region has 13 residues. Trimming took off 3 bases at V and 1 base at J, with 6 bases between the two ends. The CDR3 loop reads CASSFAENTEAFF. CDR3 sequence (DNA): TGTGCCAGCAGCTTTGCAGAGAACACTGAAGCTTTCTTT.

At least ten counts were recorded for this clonotype. The V call is TRBV6-1, the J call TRBJ1-2; D is unresolved. This CDR3 region has 15 residues. CDR1 is MNHNS, CDR2 SASEGT, per germline. With 2 bases removed from V and 6 bases from J, the gap between germline ends came to 16 bases. CDR3 DNA: TGTGCCAGCAGTGAATGGGCCAGTTACGGGGATGGCTACACCTTC. Translated, it gives CASSEWASYGDGYTF.

The chain couples TRBV14 to TRBJ1-6; 8 nucleotides line up with TRBD1. Unmatched junction bases numbered 18, after V lost 0 bases and J lost 14 bases. CDR1 is SGHDN and CDR2 is FVKESK in the germline V gene. The CDR3 totals 18 residues. In nucleotides, the CDR3 is TGTGCCAGCAGCCAAGATTCCCCCTGGACAGGGCCCAATTCGGCCCTCCACTTT. Translated: CASSQDSPWTGPNSALHF.

This clonotype has a handful of counts. The V call is TRBV10-3, the J call TRBJ1-1; 8 nucleotides align to TRBD1. V lost 4 bases and J lost 1; bases outside the gene matches: 5. This CDR3 comprises 15 residues. Looked up from germline, CDR1 is ENHRY and CDR2 is SYGVKD. Written as DNA, the CDR3 is TGTGCCATCAGTGGGACAGGGCTCCAGAACACTGAAGCTTTCTTT. Translating it yields CAISGTGLQNTEAFF.

The V gene is TRBV7-2, the J gene TRBJ1-6; D is unresolved. The CDR3 runs to 15 residues. In germline, CDR1 is SGHTA, CDR2 FQGNSA. The V and J ends lost 2 bases and 5 bases respectively, with 10 bases between them. The DNA for the CDR3 is TGTGCCAGCAGCTTACACGGTGTAAATAATTCACCCCTCCACTTT. Translation: CASSLHGVNNSPLHF.